The 32 T cell receptor beta chains reported below all come from one sample, sequenced in a study of sequential checkpoint blockade in melanoma. Specified treatment: randomized to nivolumab then ipilimumab (arm A) or the reverse (arm B). Produced via immunoSEQ multiplex PCR; TCRdb's table is partial and in-frame only. The sample consists of 15,000 to 20,000 clones, about four fifths of them appearing once. Sequencing used CD8+ T cells sorted from blood (inferred from file names), obtained from a patient given nivolumab and ipilimumab in sequence. These receptors were obtained from a human donor with melanoma.

The genes are TRBV28 and TRBJ2-3, with D perhaps matching TRBD1 (6 bases). CDR1 and CDR2 from the germline V gene are MDHEN and SYDVKM. The V gene lost 4 bases and the J gene lost 2 bases, with 13 bases spanning the gap. The CDR3 length is 15 residues. CDR3 DNA: TGTGCCAGCAGTTCGGAGGACAGTCTCACAGATACGCAGTATTTT. The encoded protein is CASSSEDSLTDTQYF. The full variable domain, completed using reference TRBV28 and TRBJ2-3, is DVKVTQSSRYLVKRTGEKVFLECVQDMDHENMFWYRQDPGLGLRLIYFSYDVKMKEKGDIPEGYSVSREKKERFSLILESASTNQTSMYLCASSSEDSLTDTQYFGPGTRLTVL.

This sequence joins TRBV28 and TRBJ2-7, with TRBD2 identical over 11 bases. This CDR3 comprises 14 residues. Germline V gene lookup returns CDR1 MDHEN and CDR2 SYDVKM. With 6 bases clipped from V and 5 bases from J, the junction kept 6 bases outside the gene matches. The CDR3 DNA reads as TGTGCCAGCAGAGAACTAGCGGGAGTCCACGAGCAGTACTTC. Amino acids: CASRELAGVHEQYF.

CDR3 sequence reads: CASSDLAETNTGELFF. The CDR3, as DNA: TGTGCCAGCAGCGACCTAGCGGAAACGAACACCGGGGAGCTGTTTTTT. The chain recombines TRBV2 with TRBJ2-2; the match to TRBD2 covers 7 bases. Germline-derived CDR1 and CDR2 are SNHLY and FYNNEI. This CDR3 has 16 amino acids. V was pared by 6 bases and J by 0 bases, with 7 bases of the junction left unmatched.

This clone was seen once. V gene TRBV10-3 combines with J gene TRBJ1-2; 7 bases are a match to TRBD1. Per germline, CDR1 ENHRY and CDR2 SYGVKD. CDR3 length: 16 residues. The V segment lost 0 bases and the J segment 4 bases; nucleotides outside the gene matches: 8. DNA of the CDR3: TGTGCCATCAGTGAGTCGTCGTCAGGGGGAGTCTATGGCTACACCTTC. Its translation: CAISESSSGGVYGYTF.

This clone was picked up a small number of times. This chain connects TRBV7-9 to TRBJ2-1; tentative D call: TRBD1 (6 bases). The CDR3 sequence is 16 residues long. V was cut by 5 bases and J by 0 bases, with 14 bases left in between. Germline assignment: CDR1 SEHNR and CDR2 FQNEAQ (reference sequence). The CDR3 loop is CASSPSGDSSYNEQFF. Written as DNA, the CDR3 is TGTGCCAGCAGCCCATCAGGGGATAGCTCCTACAATGAGCAGTTCTTC.

The CDR3 region has the DNA TGTGCCAGCAGCGACAGGACCTACGAGCAGTACTTC. Protein: CASSDRTYEQYF. The chain employs TRBV7-9 and TRBJ2-5; a possible D gene is TRBD1 (6 bases). The DNA end is more similar to TRBJ2-7, so the J call may be wrong. CDR3 length: 12 amino acids. The germline gives CDR1 SEHNR, CDR2 FQNEAQ (reference sequence).

The chain carries TRBV13 and TRBJ2-1, with 9 bases lining up with TRBD2. The CDR3 is 16 residues long. Per germline, CDR1 PRHDT and CDR2 FYEKMQ (reference sequence). V lost 1 base to trimming and J lost 3 bases; unmatched junction nucleotides: 4. The CDR3 protein is CASSLEGSGSYNEQFF. CDR3 nucleotide sequence: TGTGCCAGCAGCTTAGAAGGTAGCGGGAGCTACAATGAGCAGTTCTTC.

In the case of this clone: Germline and junction disagree at one end, which may indicate a read error. The rearrangement joins TRBV11-1 to TRBJ1-1; TRBD1 matches 7 bases. Germline assignment: CDR1 SGHAT and CDR2 FQDESV (reference sequence). This CDR3 has 17 amino acids. The CDR3 sequence: CTSSSTGEGVGGTEAFF. CDR3 nucleotides: TGTACCAGCAGCTCCACAGGGGAAGGCGTTGGTGGCACTGAAGCTTTCTTT.

V usage is TRBV19 and J usage is TRBJ1-5; the match to TRBD1 covers 8 bases. This CDR3 comprises 16 residues. V lost 7 bases to trimming and J lost 3 bases; unmatched junction nucleotides: 11. Per germline, CDR1 LNHDA and CDR2 SQIVND (reference sequence). The DNA of the CDR3 is TGTGCCAGTATGCCTGACAGGGGCCTCATCAATCAGCCCCAGCATTTT. Translated: CASMPDRGLINQPQHF.

J is TRBJ2-1 and V is TRBV4-1; perhaps TRBD2 as D (5 bases). Trimming removed 0 bases from V and 7 bases from J, with 13 bases in between. The CDR3 runs 15 residues. Looked up from germline, CDR1 is MGHRA and CDR2 is YSYEKL. Here the CDR3 DNA reads TGCGCCAGCAGCCAAGATCGGGGAATGTTGAATGAGCAGTTCTTC. This translates into CASSQDRGMLNEQFF.

The J gene is TRBJ2-2, the V gene TRBV5-5; possible D gene TRBD1, 5 bases. This CDR3 is built from 16 residues. V lost 2 bases to trimming and J lost 4 bases, with 15 bases between them. The germline V gene has CDR1 SGHKS and CDR2 YYEKEE (reference sequence). The CDR3 here is CASSFLDREITGELFF. The CDR3, as DNA: TGTGCCAGCAGCTTCCTAGACAGAGAGATCACCGGGGAGCTGTTTTTT.

V gene TRBV5-6 combines with J gene TRBJ2-1, with D unresolved. The CDR3 extends over 14 amino acids. Germline values: CDR1 SGHDT, CDR2 YYEEEE. V lost 1 base, J lost 6 bases, and 11 bases lay in between. The CDR3 DNA reads TGTGCCAGCAGCTTGCCAGGCCAATCCAATGAGCAGTTCTTC. Protein product: CASSLPGQSNEQFF.

The chain carries TRBV27 and TRBJ1-5; D is perhaps TRBD1 (6 bases). This CDR3 contains 15 residues. Between the trimmed V and J ends, which lost 2 bases and 4 bases, there was a span of 12 bases. CDR1 is MNHEY, CDR2 SMNVEV, per germline (reference sequence). In nucleotides, the CDR3 is TGTGCCAGCAGTTTAGGGCAGGGGATTAATCAGCCCCAGCATTTT. Its protein is CASSLGQGINQPQHF.

The V gene is TRBV28, the J gene TRBJ2-7; TRBD1 agrees at 12 bases. This CDR3 is built from 15 residues. CDR1 MDHEN and CDR2 SYDVKM come from the germline V gene. V lost 7 bases, J lost 7 bases, and 11 bases stayed unmatched. DNA of the CDR3: TGTGCCAGCACTTTCAGGGACAGGGGGCCTCGAGAGCAGTACTTC. Protein sequence: CASTFRDRGPREQYF.

The chain couples TRBV7-9 to TRBJ1-2, with D possibly being TRBD1 (6 bases). Germline CDR1 SEHNR, CDR2 FQNEAQ (reference sequence). CDR3 length equals 15 residues. V was clipped by 5 bases and J by 8 bases, with 21 bases between them. The CDR3 bases are TGTGCCAGCAGCGAGTACGACAGGACCTTTCACGGCTACACCTTC. Encoded protein: CASSEYDRTFHGYTF.

The chain links TRBV27 to TRBJ2-7; maybe TRBD2 (7 bases). CDR3 size: 16 residues. CDR1 and CDR2 from the germline V gene are MNHEY and SMNVEV (reference sequence). V gave up 0 bases and J gave up 4 bases, with 16 bases separating them. Here the CDR3 DNA reads TGTGCCAGCAGTTTATCCCGGGGCGGGGGCGGTTACGAGCAGTACTTC. Translation: CASSLSRGGGGYEQYF.

This clone was recorded a few times. This chain connects TRBV19 to TRBJ2-3; D gene uncertain. Deletions cut 3 bases from V and 4 bases from J, with 8 bases between. The germline CDR1 and CDR2 sequences are LNHDA and SQIVND (reference sequence). This CDR3 region has 13 residues. The DNA for the CDR3 is TGTGCCAGTAGTATCGTCGGTGCAGATACGCAGTATTTT. This translates into CASSIVGADTQYF.

V gene TRBV6-6 combines with J gene TRBJ2-7, with TRBD2 identical over 7 bases. The junction had 5 bases not matched to a gene; V was cut back by 1 base and J by 5 bases. Germline CDR1 and CDR2: MNHNY and SVGAGI (reference sequence). The CDR3 has 14 residues. CDR3 DNA sequence: TGTGCCAGCAGTTACTTGGAACGGGAGGACGAGCAGTACTTC. It yields the protein CASSYLEREDEQYF.

The V gene is TRBV7-6, the J gene TRBJ2-7, with D tentatively TRBD2 (6 bases). Trimming took 2 bases from V and 6 from J, leaving 14 bases between them. This CDR3 is built from 14 residues. Looked up from germline, CDR1 is SGHVS and CDR2 is FNYEAQ. CDR3 DNA: TGTGCCAGCAGCTTAAGCCCGGGGGAAGTCGAGCAGTACTTC. Residues: CASSLSPGEVEQYF.

This clone was seen a handful of times. The chain uses TRBV2 and TRBJ1-1; the match to TRBD1 covers 11 bases. The CDR3 has 14 amino acids. From germline, CDR1 is SNHLY and CDR2 FYNNEI. With 6 bases clipped from V and 11 bases from J, the junction kept 11 bases outside the gene matches. The CDR3 reads CASRPGTGGQRAFF. The CDR3 DNA reads TGTGCCAGCAGGCCCGGGACAGGGGGACAGAGGGCTTTCTTT.

The rearrangement links TRBV5-5 to TRBJ2-7, with D possibly matching TRBD2 (7 bases). The CDR3 is made up of 13 amino acids. The V end lost 6 bases, the J end lost 2 bases, and 12 bases lay between the germline ends. The V gene's germline CDR1 is SGHKS and CDR2 YYEKEE (reference sequence). CDR3 protein: CASTGGPTYEQYF. CDR3 nucleotide sequence: TGTGCCAGCACCGGGGGGCCCACCTACGAGCAGTACTTC. Complete variable domain (other parts from reference TRBV5-5 and TRBJ2-7): DAGVTQSPTHLIKTRGQQVTLRCSPISGHKSVSWYQQVLGQGPQFIFQYYEKEERGRGNFPDRFSARQFPNYSSELNVNALLLGDSALYLCASTGGPTYEQYFGPGTRLTVT.

The chain employs TRBV10-3 and TRBJ1-1; maybe TRBD1 (6 bases). The CDR3 is 14 residues long. Germline V CDR1 and CDR2: ENHRY, SYGVKD. The V gene lost 6 bases and the J gene lost 4 bases, with 15 bases spanning the gap. The CDR3 loop is CAISTGISGTEAFF. CDR3 bases: TGTGCCATCAGCACAGGGATAAGCGGCACTGAAGCTTTCTTT.

DNA of the CDR3: TGTGCCAGCAGAGTGGGTGTAGCGGGAGGGGGCTTAAATGAGCAGTTCTTC. Protein: CASRVGVAGGGLNEQFF. V usage is TRBV11-2 and J usage is TRBJ2-1; 11 bases fit TRBD2. The germline CDR1 and CDR2 sequences are SGHAT and FQNNGV. V shed 6 bases, J shed 7 bases, and the junction held 14 bases outside the gene matches. This CDR3 contains 17 residues.

By share, this clone counts as medium-sized. Here the CDR3 reads CASSQDRNTGELFF. The CDR3 nucleotides are TGCGCCAGCAGCCAAGATAGAAACACCGGGGAGCTGTTTTTT. The chain is built from TRBV4-1 and TRBJ2-2, with D uncertain. In germline, CDR1 is MGHRA, CDR2 YSYEKL. V dropped 0 bases and J dropped 2 bases, with 4 bases sitting between them. The CDR3 covers 14 residues.

The table lists this clone with a few counts. The genes are TRBV6-1 and TRBJ2-7; the match to TRBD1 covers 9 bases. The ends lost 4 bases at V and 3 bases at J; junction bases unmatched: 7. The CDR3 totals 15 residues. The V gene's germline CDR1 is MNHNS and CDR2 SASEGT. The CDR3 loop is CASSAGTGRSYEQYF. The CDR3 DNA reads TGTGCCAGCAGTGCCGGGACAGGGAGAAGCTACGAGCAGTACTTC.

The chain couples TRBV19 to TRBJ2-3; no definite D call. Looked up from germline, CDR1 is LNHDA and CDR2 is SQIVND (reference sequence). The CDR3 has 11 residues. Between the trimmed V and J ends, which lost 10 bases and 5 bases, there was a span of 10 bases. DNA of the CDR3: TGTGCCACCTTCCGAGGAGATACGCAGTATTTT. Its protein is CATFRGDTQYF.

This chain uses TRBV6-5 with TRBJ1-4; tentative D call: TRBD1 (6 bases). Trimming shortened V by 3 bases and J by 4 bases, and 12 bases separated the two germline ends. This CDR3 region has 15 residues. The germline V gene has CDR1 MNHEY and CDR2 SVGAGI. The CDR3 nucleotides read TGTGCCAGCAGTTATTCAGACAGGCATAATGAAAAACTGTTTTTT. It is translated as CASSYSDRHNEKLFF.

The rearrangement links TRBV25-1 to TRBJ1-1; a weak D match, TRBD1 (5 bases). V was pared by 4 bases and J by 4 bases, with 16 bases between. Germline loops: CDR1 MGHDK, CDR2 SYGVNS. This CDR3 contains 15 residues. CDR3 loop: CASSAFGVGGTEAFF. For the CDR3, the DNA is TGTGCCAGCAGTGCCTTCGGGGTGGGGGGCACTGAAGCTTTCTTT.

This sequence joins TRBV6-1 and TRBJ2-5; 7 bases are shared with TRBD1. The J call is doubtful: the DNA matches TRBJ2-7 better. The CDR3 has 14 amino acids. Germline V gives CDR1 MNHNS, CDR2 SASEGT. The CDR3 spells CASRTGTVNYEQYF. The CDR3 DNA is TGTGCCAGCCGCACCGGGACAGTGAATTACGAGCAGTACTTC.

The rearrangement links TRBV7-9 to TRBJ2-1; tentative D call: TRBD2 (5 bases). V lost 4 bases to trimming and J lost 6 bases, with 10 bases between them. In germline, CDR1 is SEHNR, CDR2 FQNEAQ (reference sequence). This CDR3 is built from 13 residues. Here the CDR3 reads CASSSDFANEQFF. The CDR3 bases are TGTGCCAGCAGCTCGGACTTCGCCAATGAGCAGTTCTTC.

This chain joins TRBV2 and TRBJ1-1, with D maybe TRBD1 (6 bases). Germline V lookup: CDR1 SNHLY, CDR2 FYNNEI. The V and J ends lost 6 bases and 0 bases respectively, with 29 bases between them. The CDR3 covers 20 residues. The CDR3 protein is CASRPRQVRTTITMNTEAFF. The CDR3 DNA is TGTGCCAGCAGACCCCGACAGGTACGGACAACGATCACCATGAACACTGAAGCTTTCTTT.

This clone has only one observation. The chain couples TRBV7-9 to TRBJ2-7; 10 bases line up with TRBD2. The CDR3 is 15 amino acids. Germline V gene sequence: CDR1 SEHNR, CDR2 FQNEAQ (reference sequence). V dropped 5 bases and J dropped 4; count of bases not matched to a gene: 8. This CDR3 is CASSQGGLAWYEQYF. CDR3 in DNA: TGTGCCAGCAGCCAGGGGGGACTAGCGTGGTACGAGCAGTACTTC.